Below are 7 T cell receptor beta chains sequenced from a single sample in a study of OX40 agonist ivuxolimab in advanced cancers. Method: immunoSEQ multiplex PCR; TCRdb's copy keeps in-frame clones and lacks some. The sample shows 55,000 to 80,000 clones, around 79% of them seen only once. The material was CD4+ or CD8+ T cells sorted from blood, obtained in a trial of the OX40 agonist ivuxolimab. These receptors all come from an adult with an advanced solid tumor such as melanoma, head and neck, liver or kidney cancer.

This clone was counted a few times. The rearrangement links TRBV13 to TRBJ1-2; D perhaps matches TRBD1 (6 bases). Germline V gene data show CDR1 as PRHDT and CDR2 as FYEKMQ (reference sequence). Trimming cost V 6 bases and J 3 bases, with 11 bases left between them. The CDR3 runs 13 residues. The CDR3 loop reads CASSEQGDYGYTF. Here the CDR3 DNA reads TGTGCCAGCAGTGAACAGGGTGACTATGGCTACACCTTC.

The V gene is TRBV7-9, the J gene TRBJ1-1, with a weak D call TRBD1 (5 bases). The germline V and J ends were trimmed by 5 bases and 0 bases, with 13 bases remaining between them. The CDR3 loop spans 15 amino acids. Germline V gene lookup returns CDR1 SEHNR and CDR2 FQNEAQ (reference sequence). The CDR3 loop is CASSARQIMNTEAFF. Here the CDR3 DNA reads TGTGCCAGCAGCGCAAGACAGATTATGAACACTGAAGCTTTCTTT.

Comment on this clone: This same CDR3 is encoded by further DNA sequences in the sample. The chain links TRBV19 to TRBJ1-1; no clear D gene. Trimming cost V 0 bases and J 0 bases, with 5 bases left between them. The CDR3 length is 14 residues. Per the germline V gene, CDR1 is LNHDA and CDR2 is SQIVND (reference sequence). The CDR3, as DNA: TGTGCCAGTAGTATAGAAGGCGTGAACACTGAAGCTTTCTTT. This gives the protein CASSIEGVNTEAFF.

Turning to this clone: Other DNA sequences from this sample encode an identical CDR3 as well. This chain joins TRBV5-1 and TRBJ2-2; 8 bases are shared with TRBD2. V lost 0 bases, J lost 4 bases, and 8 bases stayed unmatched. Looked up from germline, CDR1 is SGHRS and CDR2 is YFSETQ. This CDR3 has 17 amino acids. Here the CDR3 reads CASSLESSGRGTGELFF. For the CDR3, the DNA is TGCGCCAGCAGCTTGGAAAGCAGCGGGAGAGGCACCGGGGAGCTGTTTTTT.

This sequence joins TRBV4-1 and TRBJ2-7; D is perhaps TRBD1 (6 bases). The CDR3 has 18 residues. Germline-derived CDR1 and CDR2 are MGHRA and YSYEKL. Between the trimmed V and J ends, which lost 3 bases and 0 bases, there was a span of 21 bases. This chain's CDR3 is CASSQPGHQAISSYEQYF. CDR3 nucleotides: TGCGCCAGCAGCCAGCCGGGACACCAAGCAATCAGCTCCTACGAGCAGTACTTC.

For the CDR3, the DNA is TGTGCCAGCAGCTCCAACTTGCTAGCACTGGAGACCCAGTACTTC. Translation: CASSSNLLALETQYF. This rearrangement joins TRBV7-2 to TRBJ2-5; possibly TRBD2 for D (5 bases). Germline V lookup: CDR1 SGHTA, CDR2 FQGNSA. Between the trimmed V and J ends, which lost 4 bases and 5 bases, there was a span of 17 bases. The CDR3 has 15 residues.

V gene TRBV7-9 combines with J gene TRBJ2-3, with TRBD2 matching 15 bases. With 5 bases clipped from V and 6 bases from J, the junction kept 9 bases outside the gene matches. The CDR3 sequence is 17 residues long. CDR1 SEHNR and CDR2 FQNEAQ come from the germline V gene (reference sequence). CDR3 nucleotides: TGTGCCAGCAGCCCCAGGACTAGCGGGGGGGCGGCGGATACGCAGTATTTT. Protein: CASSPRTSGGAADTQYF.